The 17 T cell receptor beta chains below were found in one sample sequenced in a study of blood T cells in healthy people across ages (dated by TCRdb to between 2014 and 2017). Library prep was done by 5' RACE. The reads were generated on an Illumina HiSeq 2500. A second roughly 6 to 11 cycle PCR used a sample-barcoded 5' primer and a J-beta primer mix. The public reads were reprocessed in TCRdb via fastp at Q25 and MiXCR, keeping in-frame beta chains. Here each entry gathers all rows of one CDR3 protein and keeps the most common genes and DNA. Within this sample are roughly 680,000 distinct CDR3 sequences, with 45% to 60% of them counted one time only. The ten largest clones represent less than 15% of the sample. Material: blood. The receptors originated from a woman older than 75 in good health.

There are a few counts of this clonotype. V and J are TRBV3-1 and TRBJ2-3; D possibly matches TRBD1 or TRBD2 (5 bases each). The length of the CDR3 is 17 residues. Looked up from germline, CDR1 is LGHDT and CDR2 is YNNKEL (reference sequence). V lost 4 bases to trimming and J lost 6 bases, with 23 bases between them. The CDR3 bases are TGTGCCAGCAGCCCTTTCGGCCCTCCGGGGCTTTCGGATACGCAGTATTTT. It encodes CASSPFGPPGLSDTQYF.

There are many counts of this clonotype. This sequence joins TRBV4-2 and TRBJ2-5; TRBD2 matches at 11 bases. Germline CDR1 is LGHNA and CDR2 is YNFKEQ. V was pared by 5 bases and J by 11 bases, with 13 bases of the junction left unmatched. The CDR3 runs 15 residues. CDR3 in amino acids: CASSILAGGVNEQYF. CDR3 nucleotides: TGTGCCAGCAGCATTCTAGCGGGAGGAGTTAATGAGCAGTACTTC.

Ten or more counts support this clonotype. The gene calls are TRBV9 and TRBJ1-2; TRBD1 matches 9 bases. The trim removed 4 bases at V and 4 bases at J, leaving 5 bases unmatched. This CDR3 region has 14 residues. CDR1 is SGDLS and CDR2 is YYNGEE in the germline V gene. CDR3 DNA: TGTGCCAGCAGCAGGTGGACAGGGGTCTATGGCTACACCTTC. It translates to CASSRWTGVYGYTF.

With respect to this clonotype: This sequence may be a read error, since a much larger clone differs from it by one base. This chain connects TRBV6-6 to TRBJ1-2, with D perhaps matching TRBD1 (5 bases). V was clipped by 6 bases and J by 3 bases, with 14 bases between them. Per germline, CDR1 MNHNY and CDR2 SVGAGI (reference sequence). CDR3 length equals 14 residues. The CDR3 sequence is CASSDSVPDYGYTF. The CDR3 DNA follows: TGTGCCAGCAGCGACAGTGTTCCTGACTATGGCTACACCTTC.

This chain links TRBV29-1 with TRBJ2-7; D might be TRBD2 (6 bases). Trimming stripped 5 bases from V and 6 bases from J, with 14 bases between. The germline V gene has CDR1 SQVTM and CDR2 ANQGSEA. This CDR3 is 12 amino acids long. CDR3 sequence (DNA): TGCAGCGTTCGCCGTCAGGGAGGCGAGCAGTACTTC. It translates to CSVRRQGGEQYF.

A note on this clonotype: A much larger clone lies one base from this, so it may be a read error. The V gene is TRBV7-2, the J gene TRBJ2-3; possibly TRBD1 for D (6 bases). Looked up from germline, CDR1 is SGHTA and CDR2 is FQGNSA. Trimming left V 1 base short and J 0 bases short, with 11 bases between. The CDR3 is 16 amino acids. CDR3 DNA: TGTGCCAGCAGCTTAGTAAGGACAGCTAGCACAGATACGCAGTATTTT. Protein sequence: CASSLVRTASTDTQYF.

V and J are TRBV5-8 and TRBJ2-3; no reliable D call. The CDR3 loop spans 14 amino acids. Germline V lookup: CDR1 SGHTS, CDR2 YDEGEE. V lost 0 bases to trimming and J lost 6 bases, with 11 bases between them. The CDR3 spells CASSLGLSGDTQYF. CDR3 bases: TGTGCCAGCAGCTTGGGGTTATCGGGCGATACGCAGTATTTT.

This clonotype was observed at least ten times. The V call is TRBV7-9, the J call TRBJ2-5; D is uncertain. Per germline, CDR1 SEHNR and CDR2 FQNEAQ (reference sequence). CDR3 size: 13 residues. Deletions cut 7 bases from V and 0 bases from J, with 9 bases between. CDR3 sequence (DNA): TGTGCCAGCACCCACCCAAACCAAGAGACCCAGTACTTC. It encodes CASTHPNQETQYF.

CDR3 region: CASSSGQGSGETQYF. The CDR3, as DNA: TGTGCCAGCAGTTCGGGACAGGGGTCAGGAGAGACCCAGTACTTC. V is TRBV27 and J is TRBJ2-5; TRBD1 matches 10 bases. The CDR3 is made up of 15 amino acids. Germline V lookup: CDR1 MNHEY, CDR2 SMNVEV (reference sequence). The trim removed 4 bases at V and 4 bases at J, leaving 6 bases unmatched.

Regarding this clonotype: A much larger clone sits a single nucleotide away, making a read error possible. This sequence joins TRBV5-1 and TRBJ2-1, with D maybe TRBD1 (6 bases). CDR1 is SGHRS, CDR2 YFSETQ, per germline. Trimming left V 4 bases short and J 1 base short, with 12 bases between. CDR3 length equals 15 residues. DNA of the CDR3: TGCGCCAGCAGCGCGACAGGATGGTCCTACAATGAGCAGTTCTTC. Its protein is CASSATGWSYNEQFF.

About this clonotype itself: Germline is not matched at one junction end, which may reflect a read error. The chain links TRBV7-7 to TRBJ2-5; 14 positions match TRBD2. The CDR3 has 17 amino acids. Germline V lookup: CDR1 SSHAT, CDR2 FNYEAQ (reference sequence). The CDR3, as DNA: TGTGCTAGCAGCTTAGGGGGACTAGCGGGAGTTGCGGAGGCCCAGTACTTC. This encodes CASSLGGLAGVAEAQYF.

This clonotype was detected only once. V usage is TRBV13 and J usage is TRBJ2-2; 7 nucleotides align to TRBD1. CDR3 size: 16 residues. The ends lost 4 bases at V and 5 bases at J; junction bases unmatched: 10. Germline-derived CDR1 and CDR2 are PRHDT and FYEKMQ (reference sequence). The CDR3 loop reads CASSYLDDRETGELFF. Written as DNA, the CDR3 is TGTGCCAGCAGCTACCTAGACGACAGGGAGACCGGGGAGCTGTTTTTT. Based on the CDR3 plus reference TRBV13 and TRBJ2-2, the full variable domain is AAGVIQSPRHLIKEKRETATLKCYPIPRHDTVYWYQQGPGQDPQFLISFYEKMQSDKGSIPDRFSAQQFSDYHSELNMSSLELGDSALYFCASSYLDDRETGELFFGEGSRLTVL.

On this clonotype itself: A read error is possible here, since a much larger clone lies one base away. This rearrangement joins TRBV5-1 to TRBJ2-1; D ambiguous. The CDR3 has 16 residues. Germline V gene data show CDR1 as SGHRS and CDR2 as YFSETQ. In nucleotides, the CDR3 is TGCTCCAGCAGCTTGGGGTACGAGTACTCCTACAATGAGCAGTTCTTC. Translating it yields CSSSLGYEYSYNEQFF. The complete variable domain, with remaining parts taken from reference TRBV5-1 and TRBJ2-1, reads KAGVTQTPRYLIKTRGQQVTLSCSPISGHRSVSWYQQTPGQGLQFLFEYFSETQRNKGNFPGRFSGRQFSNSRSEMNVSTLELGDSALYLCSSSLGYEYSYNEQFFGPGTRLTVL.

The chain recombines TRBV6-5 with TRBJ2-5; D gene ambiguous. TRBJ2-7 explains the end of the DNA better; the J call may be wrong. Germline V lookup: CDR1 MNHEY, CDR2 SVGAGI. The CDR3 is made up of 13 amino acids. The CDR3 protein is CASASAMNYEQYF. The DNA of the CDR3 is TGTGCCAGCGCCTCCGCGATGAACTACGAGCAGTACTTC.

The CDR3 here is CSVVGLEYNEQFF. Written as DNA, the CDR3 is TGCAGCGTTGTCGGACTAGAGTACAATGAGCAGTTCTTC. This chain joins TRBV29-1 and TRBJ2-1; 7 positions match TRBD2. The V and J ends lost 4 bases and 4 bases, in that order; junction bases with no gene match: 4. Germline values: CDR1 SQVTM, CDR2 ANQGSEA. The CDR3 totals 13 residues.

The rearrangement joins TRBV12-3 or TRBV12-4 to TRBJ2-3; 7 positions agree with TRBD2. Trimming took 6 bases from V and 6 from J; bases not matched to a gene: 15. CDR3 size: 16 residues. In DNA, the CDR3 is TGTGCCAGCAGCAGAAGGACTAGGAATATCGTGGATACGCAGTATTTT. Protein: CASSRRTRNIVDTQYF.

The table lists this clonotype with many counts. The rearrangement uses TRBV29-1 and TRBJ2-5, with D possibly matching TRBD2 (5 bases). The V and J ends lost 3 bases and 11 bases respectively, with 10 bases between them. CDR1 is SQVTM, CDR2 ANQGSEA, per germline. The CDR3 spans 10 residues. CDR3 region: CSVDVRGQYF. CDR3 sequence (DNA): TGCAGCGTTGACGTCCGGGGTCAGTACTTC. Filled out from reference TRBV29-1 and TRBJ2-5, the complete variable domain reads SAVISQKPSRDICQRGTSLTIQCQVDSQVTMMFWYRQQPGQSLTLIATANQGSEATYESGFVIDKFPISRPNLTFSTLTVSNMSPEDSSIYLCSVDVRGQYFGPGTRLLVL.